The 17 T cell receptor beta chains in this list originate from one sample, sequenced in a study of cytotoxic CD8 clonotypes in ibrutinib-treated CLL. The repertoire was sequenced with immunoSEQ multiplex PCR; TCRdb's copy has only in-frame clones and lacks some. The sample lists some 140,000 clones; around three quarters were seen once. The sequenced sample was PBMCs, obtained after 12 months of ibrutinib treatment. The receptors come from a human donor with chronic lymphocytic leukemia.

The CDR3 bases are TGTGCCAGCAGCTCCCGGGACAGGGCTGCCACTGAAGCTTTCTTT. It codes for CASSSRDRAATEAFF. The rearrangement uses TRBV5-4 and TRBJ1-1, with 9 nucleotides matching TRBD1. V gave up 3 bases and J gave up 4 bases; unmatched junction bases: 7. Germline V lookup: CDR1 SGHNT, CDR2 YYREEE (reference sequence). The CDR3 extends over 15 amino acids. Based on the CDR3 plus reference TRBV5-4 and TRBJ1-1, the full variable domain is ETGVTQSPTHLIKTRGQQVTLRCSSQSGHNTVSWYQQALGQGPQFIFQYYREEENGRGNFPPRFSGLQFPNYSSELNVNALELDDSALYLCASSSRDRAATEAFFGQGTRLTVV.

This clone was recorded a few times. The chain uses TRBV28 and TRBJ1-2; maybe TRBD1 (6 bases). Trimming cost V 1 base and J 3 bases, with 6 bases left between them. The germline gives CDR1 MDHEN, CDR2 SYDVKM. The CDR3 runs 13 residues. The CDR3, as DNA: TGTGCCAGCAGTTTATCAGGGGACTATGGCTACACCTTC. This codes for CASSLSGDYGYTF.

The chain is built from TRBV6-5 and TRBJ2-2; no firm D call. The germline CDR1 and CDR2 sequences are MNHEY and SVGAGI. Trimming shortened V by 2 bases and J by 5 bases, and 6 bases separated the two germline ends. This CDR3 has 13 amino acids. DNA for the CDR3: TGTGCCAGCAGTTACGAGACGACCGGGGAGCTGTTTTTT. It is translated as CASSYETTGELFF.

This clone appeared a few times. The V gene is TRBV7-9, the J gene TRBJ1-1, with a possible D match to TRBD1 (5 bases). Trimming shortened V by 5 bases and J by 0 bases, and 13 bases separated the two germline ends. In germline, CDR1 is SEHNR, CDR2 FQNEAQ (reference sequence). The CDR3 covers 15 residues. The CDR3 nucleotides read TGTGCCAGCAGCCTGGGGGGGTTCATGAACACTGAAGCTTTCTTT. This sequence encodes CASSLGGFMNTEAFF.

The gene calls are TRBV27 and TRBJ2-1; the D gene is possibly TRBD2 (5 bases). V gave up 3 bases and J gave up 1 base, with 10 bases separating them. Germline CDR1 and CDR2: MNHEY and SMNVEV (reference sequence). CDR3 length: 15 amino acids. The DNA for the CDR3 is TGTGCCAGCAGTTTGAGGAGGAGGTCCTACAATGAGCAGTTCTTC. It specifies CASSLRRRSYNEQFF.

The rearrangement joins TRBV29-1 to TRBJ2-3; the D gene is possibly TRBD1 (6 bases). CDR1 SQVTM and CDR2 ANQGSEA come from the germline V gene. The CDR3 is 12 amino acids. V lost 6 bases, J lost 1 base, and 8 bases lay in between. The CDR3 bases are TGCAGCGTGGGACAACGCACAGATACGCAGTATTTT. It is translated as CSVGQRTDTQYF.

The rearrangement joins TRBV15 to TRBJ2-5, with D possibly TRBD1 on 6 matching bases. Germline V gene lookup returns CDR1 LNHNV and CDR2 YYDKDF (reference sequence). This CDR3 region has 15 residues. V shed 6 bases and J shed 2 bases, with 16 bases lying between them. CDR3 nucleotides: TGTGCCACCAGACCGCAACAGGGACCGCAAGAGACCCAGTACTTC. It codes for CATRPQQGPQETQYF.

The chain recombines TRBV6-1 with TRBJ2-1, with D uncertain. Per the germline V gene, CDR1 is MNHNS and CDR2 is SASEGT. This CDR3 contains 11 residues. V was pared by 5 bases and J by 9 bases, with 8 bases between. CDR3 sequence reads: CASSYGPEQFF. DNA of the CDR3: TGTGCCAGCAGTTACGGCCCTGAGCAGTTCTTC.

J is TRBJ2-1 and V is TRBV25-1, with 8 bases fitting TRBD2. Germline loops: CDR1 MGHDK, CDR2 SYGVNS. V dropped 0 bases and J dropped 8; count of bases not matched to a gene: 9. This CDR3 comprises 16 residues. The CDR3 loop reads CASSEYGSGSGDEQFF. The CDR3 DNA sequence: TGTGCCAGCAGTGAATACGGGAGCGGGAGTGGGGATGAGCAGTTCTTC.

The chain carries TRBV21-1 and TRBJ2-7; the table's TRBD2 call for D was not verified on the DNA. TRBV21-1 corresponds to a pseudogene. The length of the CDR3 is 17 residues. CDR3 DNA sequence: TGTGCCAGCAGCACTAGGACTAGCGGGAGCCGGTACTACGAGCAGTACTTC. Its protein is CASSTRTSGSRYYEQYF.

The rearrangement joins TRBV6-5 to TRBJ2-5; TRBD2 aligns across 8 bases. The CDR3 runs to 13 residues. Looked up from germline, CDR1 is MNHEY and CDR2 is SVGAGI. The J segment lost 2 bases and the V segment lost 9 bases, leaving 5 bases of the junction unmatched. The CDR3, as DNA: TGTGCCAGTTCGGGGGGGGCGCAAGAGACCCAGTACTTC. It codes for CASSGGAQETQYF.

The V gene is TRBV4-3, the J gene TRBJ2-7; the match to TRBD2 covers 8 bases. Per germline, CDR1 LGHNA and CDR2 YSLEER. V lost 0 bases to trimming and J lost 6 bases; unmatched junction nucleotides: 22. This CDR3 comprises 20 residues. CDR3 protein: CASSQESAAKPTGGRLEQYF. Here the CDR3 DNA reads TGCGCCAGCAGCCAAGAGTCGGCCGCAAAACCGACGGGCGGGAGGCTCGAGCAGTACTTC.

V is TRBV5-1 and J is TRBJ2-2; the match to TRBD1 covers 8 bases. Trimming removed 6 bases from V and 0 bases from J; junction bases left unmatched: 7. CDR3 length equals 16 residues. Germline V gene lookup returns CDR1 SGHRS and CDR2 YFSETQ. The CDR3 region is CASTQLGQANTGELFF. The CDR3 bases are TGCGCCAGCACCCAACTGGGACAGGCGAACACCGGGGAGCTGTTTTTT.

The count of this clone is one. This chain uses TRBV7-2 with TRBJ2-7; no firm D call. This CDR3 has 15 amino acids. With 4 bases removed from V and 2 bases from J, the gap between germline ends came to 15 bases. CDR1 SGHTA and CDR2 FQGNSA come from the germline V gene. CDR3 DNA: TGTGCCAGCAGCTCTCGACGCAAAACCCCCTACGAGCAGTACTTC. Its protein product is CASSSRRKTPYEQYF.

The CDR3 region is CATSRDRDEQFF. Written as DNA, the CDR3 is TGTGCCACCAGCAGAGATAGAGATGAGCAGTTCTTC. V usage is TRBV15 and J usage is TRBJ2-1; D gene ambiguous. Germline V gives CDR1 LNHNV, CDR2 YYDKDF (reference sequence). V dropped 0 bases and J dropped 8 bases, with 5 bases sitting between them. This CDR3 spans 12 amino acids.

The chain combines TRBV5-4 with TRBJ2-7; 9 nucleotides agree with TRBD1. V trimming: 7 bases; J trimming: 1 base; junction bases outside the gene matches: 15. CDR1 SGHNT and CDR2 YYREEE come from the germline V gene (reference sequence). The CDR3 consists of 17 residues. In nucleotides, the CDR3 is TGTGCCAGCGGACAGGGGTTAGGTGGTGAAGGATCCTACGAGCAGTACTTC. It translates to CASGQGLGGEGSYEQYF.

This clone was seen more than once but under ten times. The rearrangement joins TRBV6-5 to TRBJ1-1, with D perhaps TRBD1 (6 bases). CDR3 size: 12 residues. Germline V CDR1 and CDR2: MNHEY, SVGAGI. The CDR3 DNA reads as TGTGCTATTGGGGGGGCGGGCACTGAAGCTTTCTTT. This codes for CAIGGAGTEAFF.